This T cell receptor (beta chain) was obtained from a study of blood T cells in healthy people across ages. Germline V gene data show CDR1 as SGHRS and CDR2 as YFSETQ. This CDR3 has 15 residues. V lost 3 bases, J lost 5 bases, and 15 bases lay in between. This clonotype was observed many times. A second PCR, run for about 6 to 11 cycles, used a sample-barcoded 5' primer plus a J-beta primer mix. Every cDNA was tagged by a template-switch adaptor with 12 random nucleotides. Each CDR3 protein gets one entry after TCRdb re-called the 5' RACE reads with MiXCR. This table holds 630,000 or so distinct CDR3 sequences, around 32% found once.

The source material was blood. The genes are TRBV5-1 and TRBJ2-1; no clear D gene. The sequence was obtained from a woman older than 75 in good health. CDR3 loop: CASSSGPRTDNEQFF. The CDR3 DNA reads as TGCGCCAGCAGCTCCGGTCCCAGGACGGACAATGAGCAGTTCTTC.